The next 20 T cell receptor beta chains were all read from a single sample in a study of blood T cell repertoires in COVID-19. Sequencing was performed with immunoSEQ multiplex PCR; in TCRdb, only in-frame clones are kept and a portion is missing. The sample has about 200,000 clones, 65% to 90% seen once. Specimen: peripheral blood. The receptors shown here come from a human donor in a cohort sampled during active COVID-19.

The chain is built from TRBV19 and TRBJ2-7; 7 bases fit TRBD1. This CDR3 is 15 amino acids long. The J segment lost 4 bases and the V segment lost 1 base, leaving 7 bases of the junction unmatched. Germline V gene sequence: CDR1 LNHDA, CDR2 SQIVND (reference sequence). The CDR3 DNA is TGTGCCAGTAGTATAGCAACAGGGGCATTATACGAGCAGTACTTC. It encodes CASSIATGALYEQYF. Full variable domain (rest looked up from reference TRBV19 and TRBJ2-7): DGGITQSPKYLFRKEGQNVTLSCEQNLNHDAMYWYRQDPGQGLRLIYYSQIVNDFQKGDIAEGYSVSREKKESFPLTVTSAQKNPTAFYLCASSIATGALYEQYFGPGTRLTVT.

This chain joins TRBV27 and TRBJ1-1; D perhaps matches TRBD1 (6 bases). V was clipped by 2 bases and J by 3 bases, with 13 bases between them. There are 15 residues in the CDR3. Per the germline V gene, CDR1 is MNHEY and CDR2 is SMNVEV (reference sequence). The CDR3 DNA sequence: TGTGCCAGCAGTTTAGCGGGGGCCGGGGACACTGAAGCTTTCTTT. The encoded protein is CASSLAGAGDTEAFF.

The chain couples TRBV5-8 to TRBJ1-1; 7 bases align to TRBD1. There are 14 residues in the CDR3. V lost 4 bases to trimming and J lost 0 bases; unmatched junction nucleotides: 3. Germline loops: CDR1 SGHTS, CDR2 YDEGEE. The CDR3 sequence: CASSKTGMNTEAFF. The CDR3 region has the DNA TGTGCCAGCAGCAAGACAGGGATGAACACTGAAGCTTTCTTT.

This clone was counted a few times. V usage is TRBV29-1 and J usage is TRBJ2-3; D is unclear. This CDR3 spans 12 amino acids. Trimming removed 4 bases from V and 1 base from J, with 6 bases in between. Per germline, CDR1 SQVTM and CDR2 ANQGSEA. Here the CDR3 DNA reads TGCAGCGTTGCGGTGGGCACAGATACGCAGTATTTT. The encoded protein is CSVAVGTDTQYF.

This clone was seen a single time. The chain is built from TRBV4-3 and TRBJ1-2; possibly TRBD1 for D (5 bases). In germline, CDR1 is LGHNA, CDR2 YSLEER. The CDR3 length is 14 residues. The V end lost 1 base, the J end lost 2 bases, and 8 bases lay between the germline ends. The CDR3 region is CASSQVGRNYGYTF. CDR3 nucleotides: TGCGCCAGCAGCCAAGTGGGGCGGAACTATGGCTACACCTTC.

This rearrangement joins TRBV11-3 to TRBJ2-1; 12 bases fit TRBD2. CDR1 is SGHNT and CDR2 is YENEEA in the germline V gene. The CDR3 has 16 amino acids. V lost 3 bases to trimming and J lost 6 bases; unmatched junction nucleotides: 6. The CDR3 loop reads CASSFPGLAGINEQFF. CDR3 DNA sequence: TGTGCCAGCAGCTTCCCCGGACTAGCGGGGATCAATGAGCAGTTCTTC.

V gene TRBV5-4 combines with J gene TRBJ2-1, with D perhaps TRBD1 (5 bases). V was trimmed by 6 bases and J by 10 bases, leaving 11 bases between them. The CDR3 sequence is 11 residues long. Germline loops: CDR1 SGHNT, CDR2 YYREEE (reference sequence). The chain's CDR3 is CASTYRREQFF. For the CDR3, the DNA is TGTGCCAGCACTTACAGGAGAGAGCAGTTCTTC.

This clone was observed at least ten times. The rearrangement uses TRBV3-1 (or the pseudogene TRBV3-2) and TRBJ2-7; D remains unclear. The CDR3 extends over 13 amino acids. Germline loops: CDR1 LGHDT, CDR2 YNNKEL (reference sequence). Trimming left V 4 bases short and J 3 bases short, with 10 bases between. CDR3 sequence reads: CASSRALHYEQYF. The DNA of the CDR3 is TGTGCCAGCAGCCGGGCCTTACACTACGAGCAGTACTTC.

The chain employs TRBV28 and TRBJ2-7, with 11 bases that match TRBD2. CDR1 is MDHEN, CDR2 SYDVKM, per germline. The ends lost 5 bases at V and 6 bases at J; junction bases unmatched: 12. The CDR3 spans 16 residues. In DNA form, the CDR3 reads TGTGCCAGCAGTCGGCGGGGACTAGCGGTTGGGTCCGAGCAGTACTTC. Protein product: CASSRRGLAVGSEQYF. The full variable domain, in which reference TRBV28 and TRBJ2-7 provide the parts outside the CDR3, is DVKVTQSSRYLVKRTGEKVFLECVQDMDHENMFWYRQDPGLGLRLIYFSYDVKMKEKGDIPEGYSVSREKKERFSLILESASTNQTSMYLCASSRRGLAVGSEQYFGPGTRLTVT.

This chain links TRBV19 with TRBJ1-6; D is unclear. CDR1 and CDR2 from the germline V gene are LNHDA and SQIVND (reference sequence). The V and J ends lost 2 bases and 7 bases respectively, with 15 bases between them. The CDR3 totals 16 residues. CDR3 sequence: CASSINEQIWNSPLHF. In DNA form, the CDR3 reads TGTGCCAGTAGTATAAACGAGCAAATCTGGAATTCACCCCTCCACTTT.

The genes are TRBV7-9 and TRBJ2-1; possibly TRBD2 for D (5 bases). CDR3 length: 11 amino acids. V lost 3 bases and J 10 bases, leaving 7 bases between the germline ends. CDR1 and CDR2 from the germline V gene are SEHNR and FQNEAQ (reference sequence). CDR3 in amino acids: CASSFLAEQFF. The CDR3 DNA reads as TGTGCCAGCAGCTTCCTAGCAGAGCAGTTCTTC.

Note on this clone: Sequence at one end of the junction differs from germline and may be a read error. In DNA form, the CDR3 reads TGTGCCAGCACTCAGGGGAGTGGCCGGGGAGCTGTTTTT. This codes for CASTQGSGRGAVF. The V gene is TRBV9, the J gene TRBJ2-2; a possible D gene is TRBD1 (6 bases). Germline loops: CDR1 SGDLS, CDR2 YYNGEE. The CDR3 sequence is 13 residues long. The entire variable domain, with the rest obtained from reference TRBV9 and TRBJ2-2, is as follows: DSGVTQTPKHLITATGQRVTLRCSPRSGDLSVYWYQQSLDQGLQFLIQYYNGEERAKGNILERFSAQQFPDLHSELNLSSLELGDSALYFCASTQGSGRGAVFGEGSRLTVL.

This clone was recorded a few times. The rearrangement links TRBV7-3 to TRBJ2-1; TRBD1 aligns across 11 bases. Germline CDR1 and CDR2: SGHTA and FQGTGA. The CDR3 sequence is 15 residues long. The V segment lost 3 bases and the J segment 2 bases; nucleotides outside the gene matches: 0. The CDR3 region is CASSLGQGAYNEQFF. DNA of the CDR3: TGTGCCAGCAGCTTGGGACAGGGGGCCTACAATGAGCAGTTCTTC.

The V and J genes are TRBV21-1 and TRBJ1-1; TRBD1, the table's D call, was not compared with the DNA. TRBV21-1 is a pseudogene locus. This CDR3 region has 16 residues. This CDR3 is CASSKARGTGATEAFF. DNA of the CDR3: TGTGCCAGCAGCAAAGCCAGGGGGACAGGGGCCACTGAAGCTTTCTTT.

The chain recombines TRBV5-1 with TRBJ1-4; D may be TRBD1 (6 bases). Germline CDR1 reads SGHRS; CDR2 reads YFSETQ. The V and J ends lost 4 bases and 7 bases respectively, with 14 bases between them. This CDR3 is built from 14 residues. The DNA for the CDR3 is TGCGCCAGCAGCCTTTACAGGGAGGGTGAAAAACTGTTTTTT. Translation: CASSLYREGEKLFF.

This sequence joins TRBV7-9 and TRBJ1-2; the D is unclear. The germline V gene encodes CDR1 SEHNR and CDR2 FQNEAQ (reference sequence). This CDR3 is 14 amino acids long. Trimming left V 4 bases short and J 4 bases short, with 13 bases between. CDR3 protein: CASSSRSWSYGYTF. CDR3 nucleotide sequence: TGTGCCAGCAGCTCCCGCAGTTGGAGCTATGGCTACACCTTC.

The rearrangement links TRBV5-1 to TRBJ1-5; 10 bases agree with TRBD1. The CDR3 sequence is 15 residues long. Germline CDR1 and CDR2: SGHRS and YFSETQ. The junction had 8 bases not matched to a gene; V was cut back by 4 bases and J by 7 bases. CDR3 protein: CASSIGTGEGQPQHF. The CDR3 bases are TGCGCCAGCAGCATCGGGACAGGGGAGGGACAGCCCCAGCATTTT.

The chain links TRBV19 to TRBJ1-6; no clear D gene. Germline V gives CDR1 LNHDA, CDR2 SQIVND (reference sequence). The CDR3 covers 13 residues. Trimming pared 5 bases from V and 7 bases from J, leaving 9 bases between. The CDR3 here is CASSPGNNSPLHF. CDR3 coding DNA: TGTGCCAGTAGTCCCGGGAACAATTCACCCCTCCACTTT.

The chain joins TRBV28 to TRBJ1-2, with D possibly being TRBD1 (6 bases). The V and J ends lost 5 bases and 4 bases respectively, with 14 bases between them. The CDR3 is 14 residues long. The V gene's germline CDR1 is MDHEN and CDR2 SYDVKM. CDR3 region: CASSPTDSSYGYTF. CDR3 sequence (DNA): TGTGCCAGCAGTCCCACGGACAGCTCCTATGGCTACACCTTC.

The chain links TRBV23-1 to TRBJ2-4; a possible D gene is TRBD2 (5 bases). TRBV23-1 is an ORF for which the function is uncertain. The CDR3 covers 15 residues. The germline V and J ends were trimmed by 4 bases and 9 bases, with 19 bases remaining between them. CDR3 DNA: TGCGCCAGCAGTCTACCCCGGACTCGGCGTCCCATTCAGTACTTC. Amino acids: CASSLPRTRRPIQYF.